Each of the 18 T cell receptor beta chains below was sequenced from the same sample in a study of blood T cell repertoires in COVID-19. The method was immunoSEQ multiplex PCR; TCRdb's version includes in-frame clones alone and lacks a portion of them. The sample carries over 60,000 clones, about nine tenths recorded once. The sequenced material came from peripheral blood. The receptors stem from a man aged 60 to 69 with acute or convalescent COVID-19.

The CDR3, as DNA: TGTGCCAGCGCAGAAAGGGGGCAGACCACCGGGGAGCTGTTTTTT. Encoded protein: CASAERGQTTGELFF. The rearrangement joins TRBV11-2 to TRBJ2-2; 7 bases are a match to TRBD1. The ends lost 8 bases at V and 4 bases at J; junction bases unmatched: 10. Germline V lookup: CDR1 SGHAT, CDR2 FQNNGV. CDR3 length equals 15 residues.

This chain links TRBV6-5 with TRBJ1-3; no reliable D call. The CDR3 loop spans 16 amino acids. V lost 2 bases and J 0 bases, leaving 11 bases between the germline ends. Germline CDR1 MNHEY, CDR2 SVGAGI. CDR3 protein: CASSYGGTDSGNTIYF. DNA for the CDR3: TGTGCCAGCAGTTACGGCGGAACGGACTCTGGAAACACCATATATTTT.

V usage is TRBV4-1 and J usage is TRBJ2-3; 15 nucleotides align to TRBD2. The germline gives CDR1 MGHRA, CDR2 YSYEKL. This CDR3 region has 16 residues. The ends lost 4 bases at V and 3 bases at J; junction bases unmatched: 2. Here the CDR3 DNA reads TGCGCCAGCAGCCTGGGACTAGCGGGGGGAACAGATACGCAGTATTTT. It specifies CASSLGLAGGTDTQYF.

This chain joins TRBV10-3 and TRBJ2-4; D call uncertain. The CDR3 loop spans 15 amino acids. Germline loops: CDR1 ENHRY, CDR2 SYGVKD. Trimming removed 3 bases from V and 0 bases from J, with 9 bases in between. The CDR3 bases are TGTGCCATCAGTGACCCGAGAATAGCCAAAAACATTCAGTACTTC. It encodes CAISDPRIAKNIQYF.

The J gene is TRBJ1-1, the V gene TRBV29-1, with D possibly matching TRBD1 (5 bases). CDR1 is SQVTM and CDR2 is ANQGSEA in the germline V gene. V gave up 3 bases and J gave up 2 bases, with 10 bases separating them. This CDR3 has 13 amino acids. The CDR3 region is CSVDDRLNTEAFF. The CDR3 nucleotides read TGCAGCGTTGATGACAGACTTAACACTGAAGCTTTCTTT.

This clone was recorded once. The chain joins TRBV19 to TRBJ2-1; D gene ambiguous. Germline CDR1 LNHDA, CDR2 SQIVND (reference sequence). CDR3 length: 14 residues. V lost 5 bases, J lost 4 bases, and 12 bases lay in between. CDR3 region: CASSPWQNYNEQFF. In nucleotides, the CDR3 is TGTGCCAGTAGTCCCTGGCAGAATTACAATGAGCAGTTCTTC.

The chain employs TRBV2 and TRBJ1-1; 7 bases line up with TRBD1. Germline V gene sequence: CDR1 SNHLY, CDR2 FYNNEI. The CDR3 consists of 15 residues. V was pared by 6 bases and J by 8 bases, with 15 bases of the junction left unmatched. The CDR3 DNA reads TGTGCCAGCAGCCCACACCTAGGACAGGCTGCAGAAGCTTTCTTT. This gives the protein CASSPHLGQAAEAFF.

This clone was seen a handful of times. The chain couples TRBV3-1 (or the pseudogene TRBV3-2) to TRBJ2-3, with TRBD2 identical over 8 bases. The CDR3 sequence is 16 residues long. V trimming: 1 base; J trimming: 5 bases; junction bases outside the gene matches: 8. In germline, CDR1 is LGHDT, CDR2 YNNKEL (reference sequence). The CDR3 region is CASSQAGGGQGDTQYF. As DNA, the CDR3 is TGTGCCAGCAGCCAAGCGGGCGGGGGGCAGGGAGATACGCAGTATTTT.

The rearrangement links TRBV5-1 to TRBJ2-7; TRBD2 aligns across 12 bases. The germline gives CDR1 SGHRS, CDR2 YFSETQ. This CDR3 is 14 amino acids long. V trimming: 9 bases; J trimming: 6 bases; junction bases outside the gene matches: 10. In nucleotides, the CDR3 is TGCGCCACCTCGTGGACTAGCGGGGAACGCGAGCAGTACTTC. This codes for CATSWTSGEREQYF.

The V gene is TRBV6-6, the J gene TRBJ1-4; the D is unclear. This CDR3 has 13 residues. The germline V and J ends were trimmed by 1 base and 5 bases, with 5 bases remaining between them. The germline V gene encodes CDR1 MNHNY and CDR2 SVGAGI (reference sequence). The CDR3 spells CASSYLENEKLFF. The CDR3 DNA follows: TGTGCCAGCAGTTACTTGGAGAATGAAAAACTGTTTTTT.

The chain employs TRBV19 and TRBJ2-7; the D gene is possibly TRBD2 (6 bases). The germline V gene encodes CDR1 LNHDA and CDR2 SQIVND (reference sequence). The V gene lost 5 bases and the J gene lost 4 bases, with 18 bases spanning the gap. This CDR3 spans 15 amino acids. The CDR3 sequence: CASSSPGTQTYEQYF. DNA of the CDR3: TGTGCCAGTAGTTCTCCCGGGACTCAGACGTACGAGCAGTACTTC.

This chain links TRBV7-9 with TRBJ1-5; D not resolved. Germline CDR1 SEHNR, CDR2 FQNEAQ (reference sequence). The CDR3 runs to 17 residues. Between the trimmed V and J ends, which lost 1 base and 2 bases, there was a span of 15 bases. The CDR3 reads CASSLDAVGSRNQPQHF. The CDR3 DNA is TGTGCCAGCAGCTTAGATGCTGTGGGCAGCCGCAATCAGCCCCAGCATTTT.

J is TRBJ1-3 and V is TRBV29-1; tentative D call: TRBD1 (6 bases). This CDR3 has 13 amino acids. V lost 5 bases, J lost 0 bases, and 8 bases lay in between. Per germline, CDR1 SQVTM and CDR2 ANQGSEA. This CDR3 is CSVIQGSGNTIYF. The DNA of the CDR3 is TGCAGCGTTATACAGGGCTCTGGAAACACCATATATTTT.

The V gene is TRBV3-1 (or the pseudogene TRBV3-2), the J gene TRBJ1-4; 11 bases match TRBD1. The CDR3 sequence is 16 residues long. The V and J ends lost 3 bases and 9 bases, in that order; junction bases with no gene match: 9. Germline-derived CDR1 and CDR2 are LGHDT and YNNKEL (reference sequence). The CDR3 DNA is TGTGCCAGCAGCCAGCGGACCGGGACAGGGGGGAAAAAACTGTTTTTT. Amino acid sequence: CASSQRTGTGGKKLFF.

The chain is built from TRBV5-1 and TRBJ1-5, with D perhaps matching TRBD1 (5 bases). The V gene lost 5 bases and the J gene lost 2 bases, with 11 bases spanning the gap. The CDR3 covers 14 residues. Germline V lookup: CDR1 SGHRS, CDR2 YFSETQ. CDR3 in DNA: TGCGCCAGCAGTCCCTGGGGGGGCAATCAGCCCCAGCATTTT. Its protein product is CASSPWGGNQPQHF.

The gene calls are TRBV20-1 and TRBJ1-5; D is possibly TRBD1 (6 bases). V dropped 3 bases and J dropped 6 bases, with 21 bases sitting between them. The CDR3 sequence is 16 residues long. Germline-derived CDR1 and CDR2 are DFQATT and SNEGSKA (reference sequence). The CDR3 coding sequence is TGCAGTGCTAGTAGCAGGGGAAGGGTAGAGGGTCAGCCCCAGCATTTT. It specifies CSASSRGRVEGQPQHF.

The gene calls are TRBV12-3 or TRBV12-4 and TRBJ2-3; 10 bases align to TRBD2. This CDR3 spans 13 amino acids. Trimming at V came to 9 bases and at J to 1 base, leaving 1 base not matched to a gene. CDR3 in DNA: TGTGCCAGTGGGACTAGCGGCACAGATACGCAGTATTTT. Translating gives CASGTSGTDTQYF.

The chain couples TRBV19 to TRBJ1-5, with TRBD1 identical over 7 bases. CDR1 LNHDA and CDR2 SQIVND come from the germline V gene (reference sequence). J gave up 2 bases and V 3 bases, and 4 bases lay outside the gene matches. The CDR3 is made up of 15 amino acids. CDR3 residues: CASSIGGQGNQPQHF. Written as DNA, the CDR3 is TGTGCCAGTAGTATTGGAGGACAGGGCAATCAGCCCCAGCATTTT.